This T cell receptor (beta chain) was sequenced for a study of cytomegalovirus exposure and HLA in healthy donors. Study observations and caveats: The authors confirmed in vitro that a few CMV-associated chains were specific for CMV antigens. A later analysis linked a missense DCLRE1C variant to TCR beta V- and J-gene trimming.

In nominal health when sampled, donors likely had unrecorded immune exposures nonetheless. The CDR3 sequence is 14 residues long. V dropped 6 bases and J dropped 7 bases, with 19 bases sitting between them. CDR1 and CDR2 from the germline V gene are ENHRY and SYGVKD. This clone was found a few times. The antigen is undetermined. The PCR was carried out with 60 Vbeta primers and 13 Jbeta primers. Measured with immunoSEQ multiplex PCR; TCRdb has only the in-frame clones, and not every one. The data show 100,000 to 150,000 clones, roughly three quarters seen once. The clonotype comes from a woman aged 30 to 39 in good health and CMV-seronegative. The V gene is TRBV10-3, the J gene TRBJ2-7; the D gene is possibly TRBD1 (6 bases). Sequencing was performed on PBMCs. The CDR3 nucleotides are TGTGCCATCAGCACTGGACAGCCAGGGTGGGAGCAGTACTTC. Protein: CAISTGQPGWEQYF.